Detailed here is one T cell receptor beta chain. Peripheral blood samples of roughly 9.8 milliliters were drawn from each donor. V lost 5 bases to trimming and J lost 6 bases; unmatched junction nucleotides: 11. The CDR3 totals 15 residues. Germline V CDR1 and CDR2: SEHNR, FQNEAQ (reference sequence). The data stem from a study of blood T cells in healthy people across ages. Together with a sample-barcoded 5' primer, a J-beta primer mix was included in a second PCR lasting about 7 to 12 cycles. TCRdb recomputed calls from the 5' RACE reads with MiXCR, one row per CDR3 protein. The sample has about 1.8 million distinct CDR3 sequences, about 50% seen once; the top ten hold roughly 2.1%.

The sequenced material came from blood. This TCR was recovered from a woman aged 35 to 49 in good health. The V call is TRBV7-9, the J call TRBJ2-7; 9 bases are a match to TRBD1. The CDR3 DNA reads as TGTGCCAGCAGCGCCGCGGGGACAGGGAAGTCCGAGCAGTACTTC. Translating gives CASSAAGTGKSEQYF. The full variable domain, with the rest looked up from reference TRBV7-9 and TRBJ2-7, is DTGVSQNPRHKITKRGQNVTFRCDPISEHNRLYWYRQTLGQGPEFLTYFQNEAQLEKSRLLSDRFSAERPKGSFSTLEIQRTEQGDSAMYLCASSAAGTGKSEQYFGPGTRLTVT.